This T cell receptor (beta chain) was found in a study of blood T cell repertoires in COVID-19. Germline CDR1 SGHRS, CDR2 YFSETQ. The CDR3 runs 14 residues. V was shortened by 4 bases and J by 3 bases, with 11 bases between the two germline ends. The table came from immunoSEQ multiplex PCR; TCRdb's copy has only in-frame clones and leaves some out. The data contain under 150,000 clones, 82% of them seen just once; the ten biggest clones take up approximately 7.6%. This receptor was taken from a man between 65 and 79 years old with active or convalescent COVID-19. The chain links TRBV5-1 to TRBJ1-5; D remains ambiguous. The specimen was peripheral blood. This CDR3 is CASSPSGPNQPQHF. The CDR3, as DNA: TGCGCCAGCAGCCCCTCAGGCCCCAATCAGCCCCAGCATTTT.